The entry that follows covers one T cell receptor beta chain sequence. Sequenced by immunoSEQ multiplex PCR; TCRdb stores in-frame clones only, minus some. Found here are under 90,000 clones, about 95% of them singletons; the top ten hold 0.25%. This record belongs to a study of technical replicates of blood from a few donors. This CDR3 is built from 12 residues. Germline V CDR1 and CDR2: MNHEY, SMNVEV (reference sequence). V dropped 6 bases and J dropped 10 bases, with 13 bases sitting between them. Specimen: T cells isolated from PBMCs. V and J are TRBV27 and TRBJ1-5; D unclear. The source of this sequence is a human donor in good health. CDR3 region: CASSQTEGPQHF. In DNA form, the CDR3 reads TGTGCCAGCAGCCAGACGGAGGGCCCCCAGCATTTT.